This is a list of T cell receptor beta chains from one sample in a study of molecular identifiers for immune sequencing clone quantification. TCRdb called the PCR reads again in MiXCR, with one record for every CDR3 protein. This sample has around 460,000 distinct CDR3 sequences, with around 23% found just once. Material: naive CD8+ T cells from blood, with Jurkat cell RNA spiked in. These receptors all stem from a human donor in good health. Some libraries in this study had Jurkat cell RNA spiked in. Both conserved end residues are part of each CDR3. The order of the fields is J gene, D gene, clone size, V gene, CDR3 DNA, CDR3 protein. A D gene is named only where the DNA matches it firmly. Expanded clones get a size class; other rows say once, few or many, or leave the size out.

J gene: TRBJ2-2; D gene: -; clone size: -; V gene: TRBV21-1; CDR3 DNA: TGTGCCAGCAGCAGACCCCAGGGGATCGCCGGGGAGCTGTTTTTT; CDR3 protein: CASSRPQGIAGELFF
J gene: TRBJ2-3; D gene: -; clone size: -; V gene: TRBV9; CDR3 DNA: TGTGCCAGCAGCTATAGCGACATTAGCACAGATACGCAGTATTTT; CDR3 protein: CASSYSDISTDTQYF
J gene: TRBJ1-3; D gene: -; clone size: few; V gene: TRBV10-3; CDR3 DNA: TGTGCCATCAGTGGAGGACCCTCGAGCTCTGGAAACACCATATATTTT; CDR3 protein: CAISGGPSSSGNTIYF
J gene: TRBJ2-7; D gene: -; clone size: few; V gene: TRBV30; CDR3 DNA: TGTGCCTGGACTACAGGGCCCTACGAGCAGTACTTC; CDR3 protein: CAWTTGPYEQYF
J gene: TRBJ1-4; D gene: -; clone size: many; V gene: TRBV7-2; CDR3 DNA: TGTGCCAGCAGCTTAGAGATCGGGCAGACTAATGAAAAACTGTTTTTT; CDR3 protein: CASSLEIGQTNEKLFF
J gene: TRBJ2-2; D gene: -; clone size: few; V gene: TRBV27; CDR3 DNA: TGTGCCAGCAGTTTATGGCCTCCAGCGAACACCGGGGAGCTGTTTTTT; CDR3 protein: CASSLWPPANTGELFF
J gene: TRBJ2-6; D gene: TRBD1; clone size: -; V gene: TRBV7-3; CDR3 DNA: TGTGCCAGCAGCTTGGGACAGGGCCCCCTGGTCTCTGGGGCCAACGTCCTGACTTTC; CDR3 protein: CASSLGQGPLVSGANVLTF
J gene: TRBJ1-5; D gene: -; clone size: few; V gene: TRBV6-5; CDR3 DNA: TGTGCCAGCAGTTACTCGGTCGCGCAGCCCCAGCATTTT; CDR3 protein: CASSYSVAQPQHF
J gene: TRBJ2-1; D gene: -; clone size: many; V gene: TRBV28; CDR3 DNA: TGTGCCAGCAGCTTAGAAGGCCGCTCCTACAATGAGCAGTTCTTC; CDR3 protein: CASSLEGRSYNEQFF
J gene: TRBJ2-1; D gene: TRBD1; clone size: few; V gene: TRBV11-2; CDR3 DNA: TGTGCCAGCAGCTCTAAGGACAGGGTACACAATGAGCAGTTCTTC; CDR3 protein: CASSSKDRVHNEQFF
J gene: TRBJ2-3; D gene: TRBD2; clone size: few; V gene: TRBV20-1; CDR3 DNA: TGCAGTGCCCCTGTGGGACTAGCGGACTTCCCTAGCACAGATACGCAGTATTTT; CDR3 protein: CSAPVGLADFPSTDTQYF
J gene: TRBJ1-5; D gene: -; clone size: many; V gene: TRBV5-8; CDR3 DNA: TGTGCCAGCAGCTTGGTTGGCAGAAATCAGCCCCAGCATTTT; CDR3 protein: CASSLVGRNQPQHF
J gene: TRBJ2-1; D gene: TRBD2; clone size: -; V gene: TRBV5-1; CDR3 DNA: TGCGCCAGCAGCTTGTACGCACTAGCGGGCGGAGGTGAGCAGTTCTTC; CDR3 protein: CASSLYALAGGGEQFF
J gene: TRBJ2-3; D gene: TRBD2; clone size: many; V gene: TRBV9; CDR3 DNA: TGTGCCAGCAGCGTAGAGGCGGGGGGGGAGACAGATACGCAGTATTTT; CDR3 protein: CASSVEAGGETDTQYF
J gene: TRBJ1-1; D gene: -; clone size: many; V gene: TRBV23-1; CDR3 DNA: TGCGCCAGCAGTCAAGATAACAAGAACACTGAAGCTTTCTTT; CDR3 protein: CASSQDNKNTEAFF
J gene: TRBJ2-2; D gene: -; clone size: -; V gene: TRBV25-1; CDR3 DNA: TGTGCCAGAACCCCGGGACACCCGCGGACCGGGGAGCTGTTTTTT; CDR3 protein: CARTPGHPRTGELFF
J gene: TRBJ2-1; D gene: TRBD2; clone size: -; V gene: TRBV24-1; CDR3 DNA: TGTGCCACGGGACTAGCGGCCTACAATGAGCAGTTCTTC; CDR3 protein: CATGLAAYNEQFF
J gene: TRBJ2-1; D gene: TRBD2; clone size: -; V gene: TRBV7-9; CDR3 DNA: TGTGCCAGCAGCACTTCTAGCGGACGAGGATACAATGAGCAGTTCTTC; CDR3 protein: CASSTSSGRGYNEQFF
J gene: TRBJ2-3; D gene: -; clone size: -; V gene: TRBV6-2/TRBV6-3; CDR3 DNA: TGTGCCAGCAGGACTTTGGGGAAAGATACGCAGTATTTT; CDR3 protein: CASRTLGKDTQYF
J gene: TRBJ2-5; D gene: -; clone size: many; V gene: TRBV12-3/TRBV12-4; CDR3 DNA: TGTGCCAGCAGCTACAGCCTTCGGTACCAAGAGACCCAGTACTTC; CDR3 protein: CASSYSLRYQETQYF
J gene: TRBJ2-5; D gene: -; clone size: few; V gene: TRBV19; CDR3 DNA: TGTGCCAGTAGGCTTGGAGGGCCGTGGGGGACCCAAGAGACCCAGTACTTC; CDR3 protein: CASRLGGPWGTQETQYF
J gene: TRBJ2-7; D gene: -; clone size: few; V gene: TRBV7-2; CDR3 DNA: TGTGCCAGCAGGTTGACGTCGCCCTACGAGCAGTACTTC; CDR3 protein: CASRLTSPYEQYF
J gene: TRBJ2-3; D gene: -; clone size: many; V gene: TRBV5-1; CDR3 DNA: TGCGCCAGCAGCTTGGTGACGCGCACAGGGTGGCCCACAGATACGCAGTATTTT; CDR3 protein: CASSLVTRTGWPTDTQYF
J gene: TRBJ2-5; D gene: -; clone size: many; V gene: TRBV5-6; CDR3 DNA: TGTGCCAGCAGCCCGACAGAGCAAGAGACCCAGTACTTC; CDR3 protein: CASSPTEQETQYF
J gene: TRBJ1-1; D gene: TRBD1; clone size: -; V gene: TRBV27; CDR3 DNA: TGTGCCAGCAGTTTAGGACAGGGCACTGGAGCTTTCTTT; CDR3 protein: CASSLGQGTGAFF
J gene: TRBJ1-2; D gene: -; clone size: -; V gene: TRBV6-1; CDR3 DNA: TGTGCCAGCAGTGACAGGAACTATGGCTACACCTTC; CDR3 protein: CASSDRNYGYTF
J gene: TRBJ2-3; D gene: -; clone size: many; V gene: TRBV10-2; CDR3 DNA: TGCGCCAGCGCTCAGAGGTACACAGATACGCAGTATTTT; CDR3 protein: CASAQRYTDTQYF
J gene: TRBJ1-1; D gene: -; clone size: many; V gene: TRBV27; CDR3 DNA: TGTGCCAGCCGCCCTTCGATAGACACTGAAGCTTTCTTT; CDR3 protein: CASRPSIDTEAFF
J gene: TRBJ1-1; D gene: -; clone size: many; V gene: TRBV11-2; CDR3 DNA: TGTGCCAGCAGCAAGGGTGTCTACGCTGAAGCTTTCTTT; CDR3 protein: CASSKGVYAEAFF
J gene: TRBJ1-1; D gene: -; clone size: many; V gene: TRBV28; CDR3 DNA: TGTGCCAGCAGTTTAGGCCGCGCCGCTGAAGCTTTCTTT; CDR3 protein: CASSLGRAAEAFF
J gene: TRBJ1-1; D gene: TRBD1; clone size: few; V gene: TRBV27; CDR3 DNA: TGTGCCAGCAGACAAGAGACAGGGATTTCCACTGAAGCTTTCTTT; CDR3 protein: CASRQETGISTEAFF
J gene: TRBJ2-1; D gene: -; clone size: -; V gene: TRBV7-9; CDR3 DNA: TGTGCCAGCAGCTTACTTATAGAGGAGCAGTTCTTC; CDR3 protein: CASSLLIEEQFF
J gene: TRBJ2-7; D gene: TRBD1; clone size: -; V gene: TRBV28; CDR3 DNA: TGTGCCAGCAGTGGGACAGGGGCGGTCTACGAGCAGTACTTC; CDR3 protein: CASSGTGAVYEQYF
J gene: TRBJ2-5; D gene: TRBD2; clone size: -; V gene: TRBV7-8; CDR3 DNA: TGTGCCAGCAGCAACCTAGCGGGGGGGCCAGAGACCCAGTACTTC; CDR3 protein: CASSNLAGGPETQYF